The sample holds many counts of the clone carrying this T cell receptor beta chain. Its antigen is as yet unknown. The data derive from a study of T cell repertoires in cytomegalovirus infection. From the reads, TCRdb called clonotypes with MiXCR, one entry per CDR3 protein. The profile shows about 490,000 distinct CDR3 sequences, about 26% of them singletons. This CDR3 contains 14 residues. Trimming removed 8 bases at V and 0 bases at J, with 12 bases between. CDR1 and CDR2 from the germline V gene are SGHTA and FQGNSA. The study's findings and limits: There were carriers of CMV plus the relevant HLA, and cumulative public TCR beta family frequency identified them.

The clonotype originates from a human donor in good health (CMV status not recorded). Some clones in this sample may be carry-over from other donors' samples. The chain has TRBV7-2 and TRBJ2-3; D possibly corresponds to TRBD2 (6 bases). The sample was PBMCs. This chain's CDR3 is CASGGAPSTDTQYF. The CDR3 DNA is TGTGCCAGCGGCGGGGCGCCTAGCACAGATACGCAGTATTTT.